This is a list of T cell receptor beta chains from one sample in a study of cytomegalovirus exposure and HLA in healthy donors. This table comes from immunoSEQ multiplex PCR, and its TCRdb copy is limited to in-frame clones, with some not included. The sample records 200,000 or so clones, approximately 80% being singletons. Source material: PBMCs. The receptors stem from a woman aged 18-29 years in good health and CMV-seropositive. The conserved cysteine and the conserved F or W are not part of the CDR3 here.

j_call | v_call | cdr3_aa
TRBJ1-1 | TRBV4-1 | ASSQYSPTGDTEAF
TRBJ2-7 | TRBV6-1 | ASSRTSETYEQY
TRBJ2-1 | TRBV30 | AWRAGTSEQF
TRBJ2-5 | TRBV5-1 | ASSFEGRQETQY
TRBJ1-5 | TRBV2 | ASSEEQGANYQPQH
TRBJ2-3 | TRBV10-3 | AIRGGAGDTQY
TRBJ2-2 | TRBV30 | AWSRLITGELF
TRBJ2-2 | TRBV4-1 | ASSQDFEGSYTGELF
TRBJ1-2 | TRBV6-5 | ASSYQGYGYT
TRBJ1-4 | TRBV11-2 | ASSADRAFGKLF
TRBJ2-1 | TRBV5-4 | ASSADRGPYNEQF
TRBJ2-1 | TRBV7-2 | ASSRGQAQGGEQF
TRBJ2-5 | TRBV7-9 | ASSLKGGETQY
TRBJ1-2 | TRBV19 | ASIEVGGANYGYT
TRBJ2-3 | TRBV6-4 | ASSATSGGATDTQY
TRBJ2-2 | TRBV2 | ASSEVGGRGGELF
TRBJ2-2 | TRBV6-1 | ASTTGRNTGELF
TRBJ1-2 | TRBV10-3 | AISDWSLYGYT
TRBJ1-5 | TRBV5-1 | ASSQSAGLGNQPQH
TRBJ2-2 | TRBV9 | ASSVGAQGWNTGELF
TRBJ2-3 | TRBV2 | ASSARGTDTQY
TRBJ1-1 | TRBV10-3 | AISRNGQGVDTEAF
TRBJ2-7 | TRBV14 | ASSRDTGFTGEQY
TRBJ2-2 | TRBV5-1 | ASSLAGHGELF
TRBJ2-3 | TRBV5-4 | ASSLDSYADTQY
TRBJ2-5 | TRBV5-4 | ASSLDFQETQY
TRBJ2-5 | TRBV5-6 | ASSFLSRETQY
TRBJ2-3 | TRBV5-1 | ASSFRGGAADTQY
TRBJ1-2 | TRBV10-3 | AISEPTGVSYGYT
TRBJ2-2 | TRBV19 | ASTQRGGRGGELF
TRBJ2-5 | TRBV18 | ASSPPGGRGTQY
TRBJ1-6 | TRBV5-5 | ASSNPGQALSNSPLH
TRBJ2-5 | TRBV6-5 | ASSPDRVGETQY
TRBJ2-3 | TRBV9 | ASSVGKASTDTQY
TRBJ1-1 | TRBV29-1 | SVERGTGTEAF
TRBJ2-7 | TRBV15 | ATSSFQRGVSYEQY
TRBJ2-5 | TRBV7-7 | ASSLWGGGETQY
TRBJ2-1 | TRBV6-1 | ASTTDYYNEQF
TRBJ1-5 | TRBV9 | ASSVPRGLNQPQH
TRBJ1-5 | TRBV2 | ASKLTGRQPQH
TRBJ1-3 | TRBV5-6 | ASSTLREFSGNTIY
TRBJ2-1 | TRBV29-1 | SVDLAGYNEQF
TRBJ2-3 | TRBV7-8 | ASSSTGFTDTQY
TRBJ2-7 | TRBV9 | ASSVRQGEGEQY
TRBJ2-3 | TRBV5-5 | ASSPSGGITDTQY
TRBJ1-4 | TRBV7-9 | ASRRGGLGNEKLF
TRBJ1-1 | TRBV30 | AWSVGGTEAF
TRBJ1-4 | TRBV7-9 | ASSETGVPVNEKLF